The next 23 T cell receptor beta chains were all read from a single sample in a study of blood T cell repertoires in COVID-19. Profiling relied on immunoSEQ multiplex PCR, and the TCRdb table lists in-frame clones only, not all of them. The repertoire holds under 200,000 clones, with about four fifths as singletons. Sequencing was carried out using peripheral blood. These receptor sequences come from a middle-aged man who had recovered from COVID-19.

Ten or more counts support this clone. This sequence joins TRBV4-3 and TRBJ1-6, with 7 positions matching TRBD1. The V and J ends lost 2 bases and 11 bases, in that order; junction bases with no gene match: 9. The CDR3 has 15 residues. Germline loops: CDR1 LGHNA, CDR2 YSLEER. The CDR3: CASSQSRTGPTPLHF. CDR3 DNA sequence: TGCGCCAGCAGCCAATCCCGGACAGGTCCGACACCCCTCCACTTT.

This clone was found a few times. The CDR3 spells CASSLGTGGAMVGYTF. CDR3 nucleotides: TGTGCCAGCTCACTTGGGACAGGGGGCGCGATGGTTGGCTACACCTTC. The rearrangement uses TRBV18 and TRBJ1-2, with 12 bases lining up with TRBD1. The junction had 10 bases not matched to a gene; V was cut back by 4 bases and J by 7 bases. The germline gives CDR1 KGHSH, CDR2 LQKENI. There are 16 residues in the CDR3. Looking up the rest from reference TRBV18 and TRBJ1-2 gives the full variable domain: NAGVMQNPRHLVRRRGQEARLRCSPMKGHSHVYWYRQLPEEGLKFMVYLQKENIIDESGMPKERFSAEFPKEGPSILRIQQVVRGDSAAYFCASSLGTGGAMVGYTFGSGTRLTVV.

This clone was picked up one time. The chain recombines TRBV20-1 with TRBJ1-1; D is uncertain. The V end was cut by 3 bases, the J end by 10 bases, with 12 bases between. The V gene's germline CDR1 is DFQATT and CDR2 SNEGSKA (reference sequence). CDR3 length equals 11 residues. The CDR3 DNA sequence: TGCAGTGCTAGTGCGACACGGGGAGCTTTCTTT. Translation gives CSASATRGAFF.

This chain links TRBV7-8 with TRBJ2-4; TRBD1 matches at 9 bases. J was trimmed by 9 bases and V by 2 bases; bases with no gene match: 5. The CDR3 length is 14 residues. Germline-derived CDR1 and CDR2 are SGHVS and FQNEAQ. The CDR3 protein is CASSLTGQGPIQYF. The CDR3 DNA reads TGTGCCAGCAGCTTAACGGGACAGGGTCCCATTCAGTACTTC.

CDR3 residues: CASSLGRGGADTQYF. In DNA form, the CDR3 reads TGTGCCAGCAGCTTAGGCAGAGGGGGGGCAGATACGCAGTATTTT. The chain employs TRBV7-9 and TRBJ2-3; possibly TRBD2 for D (7 bases). The germline V and J ends were trimmed by 1 base and 4 bases, with 12 bases remaining between them. Germline V gene lookup returns CDR1 SEHNR and CDR2 FQNEAQ (reference sequence). This CDR3 contains 15 residues. The entire variable domain, with the rest obtained from reference TRBV7-9 and TRBJ2-3, is as follows: DTGVSQNPRHKITKRGQNVTFRCDPISEHNRLYWYRQTLGQGPEFLTYFQNEAQLEKSRLLSDRFSAERPKGSFSTLEIQRTEQGDSAMYLCASSLGRGGADTQYFGPGTRLTVL.

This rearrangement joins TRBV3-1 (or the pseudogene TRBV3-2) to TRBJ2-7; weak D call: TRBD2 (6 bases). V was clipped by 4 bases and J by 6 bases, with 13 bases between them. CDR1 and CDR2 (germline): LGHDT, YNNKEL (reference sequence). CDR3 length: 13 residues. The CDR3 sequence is CASSRLEGSEQYF. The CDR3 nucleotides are TGTGCCAGCAGCCGACTGGAGGGTAGCGAGCAGTACTTC.

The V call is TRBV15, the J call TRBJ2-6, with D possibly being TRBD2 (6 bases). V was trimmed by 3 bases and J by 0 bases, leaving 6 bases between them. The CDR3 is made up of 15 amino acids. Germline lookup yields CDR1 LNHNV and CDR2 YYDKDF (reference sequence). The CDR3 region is CATSRGGSGANVLTF. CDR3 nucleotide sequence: TGTGCCACCAGCAGGGGAGGCTCTGGGGCCAACGTCCTGACTTTC.

The CDR3 sequence is CASSLLGDRDTQYF. The DNA of the CDR3 is TGTGCCAGCAGCTTATTGGGGGACAGGGACACGCAGTATTTT. The V call is TRBV7-9, the J call TRBJ2-3; the match to TRBD1 covers 9 bases. The germline gives CDR1 SEHNR, CDR2 FQNEAQ (reference sequence). Germline trimming cut 2 bases from V and 9 bases from J; bases unmatched to any gene: 6. CDR3 length: 14 residues.

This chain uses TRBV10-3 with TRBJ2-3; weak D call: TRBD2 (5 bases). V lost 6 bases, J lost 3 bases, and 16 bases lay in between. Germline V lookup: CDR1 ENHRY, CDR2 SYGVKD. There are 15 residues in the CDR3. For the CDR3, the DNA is TGTGCCATCAGGGCCCTTGAGGGCCAGACAGATACGCAGTATTTT. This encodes CAIRALEGQTDTQYF.

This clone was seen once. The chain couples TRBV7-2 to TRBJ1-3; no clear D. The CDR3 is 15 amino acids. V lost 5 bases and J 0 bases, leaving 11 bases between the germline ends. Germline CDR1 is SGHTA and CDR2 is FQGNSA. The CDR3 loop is CASSPPGISGNTIYF. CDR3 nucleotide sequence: TGTGCCAGCAGCCCTCCGGGTATCTCTGGAAACACCATATATTTT.

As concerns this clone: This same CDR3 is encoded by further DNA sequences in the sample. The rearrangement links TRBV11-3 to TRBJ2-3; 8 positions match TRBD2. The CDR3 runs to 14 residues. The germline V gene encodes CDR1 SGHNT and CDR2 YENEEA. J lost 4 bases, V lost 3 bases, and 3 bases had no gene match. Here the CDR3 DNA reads TGTGCCAGCAGCTTCGGGAGGGTTGCAGATACGCAGTATTTT. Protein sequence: CASSFGRVADTQYF.

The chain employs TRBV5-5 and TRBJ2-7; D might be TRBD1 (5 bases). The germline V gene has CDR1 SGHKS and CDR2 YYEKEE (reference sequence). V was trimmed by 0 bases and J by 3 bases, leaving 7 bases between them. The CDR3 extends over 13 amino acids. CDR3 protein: CASSLGQNYEQYF. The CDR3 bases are TGTGCCAGCAGCTTGGGACAGAACTACGAGCAGTACTTC.

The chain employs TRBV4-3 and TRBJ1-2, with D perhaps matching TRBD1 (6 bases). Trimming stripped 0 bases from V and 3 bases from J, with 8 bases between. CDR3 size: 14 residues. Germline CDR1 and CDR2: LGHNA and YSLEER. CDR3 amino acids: CASSQEGGDYGYTF. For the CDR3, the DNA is TGCGCCAGCAGCCAAGAAGGGGGTGACTATGGCTACACCTTC.

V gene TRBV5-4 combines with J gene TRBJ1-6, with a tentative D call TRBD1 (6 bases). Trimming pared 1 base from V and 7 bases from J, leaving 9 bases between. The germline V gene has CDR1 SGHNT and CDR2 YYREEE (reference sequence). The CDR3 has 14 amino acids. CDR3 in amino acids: CASSLFQGNSPLHF. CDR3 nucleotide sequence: TGTGCCAGCAGCTTGTTTCAGGGGAATTCACCCCTCCACTTT.

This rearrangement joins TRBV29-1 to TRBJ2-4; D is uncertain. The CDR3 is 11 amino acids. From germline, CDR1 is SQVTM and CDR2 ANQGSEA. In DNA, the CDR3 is TGCACCTTACTAGCCAAAAACATTCAGTACTTC. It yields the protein CTLLAKNIQYF.

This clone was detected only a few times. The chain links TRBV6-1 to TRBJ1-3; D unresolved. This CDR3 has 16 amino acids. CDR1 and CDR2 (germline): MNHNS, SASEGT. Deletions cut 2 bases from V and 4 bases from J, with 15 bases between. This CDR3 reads CASSESTSQVGNTIYF. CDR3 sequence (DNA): TGTGCCAGCAGTGAAAGTACGTCGCAGGTCGGAAACACCATATATTTT.

Written as DNA, the CDR3 is TGTGCCAGCAGCACCAAACAGGGCTTCTACGAGCAGTACTTC. It is translated as CASSTKQGFYEQYF. The chain employs TRBV7-9 and TRBJ2-7, with TRBD1 as a possible D gene (6 bases). This CDR3 region has 14 residues. Germline CDR1 and CDR2: SEHNR and FQNEAQ (reference sequence). V lost 5 bases and J lost 3, with 14 bases in between.

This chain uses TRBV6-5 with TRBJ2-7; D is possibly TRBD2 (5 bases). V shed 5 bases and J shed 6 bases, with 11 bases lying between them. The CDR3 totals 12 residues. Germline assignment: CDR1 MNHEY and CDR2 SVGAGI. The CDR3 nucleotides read TGTGCCAGCAGTCGCCCTCGGGGCGAGCAGTACTTC. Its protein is CASSRPRGEQYF.

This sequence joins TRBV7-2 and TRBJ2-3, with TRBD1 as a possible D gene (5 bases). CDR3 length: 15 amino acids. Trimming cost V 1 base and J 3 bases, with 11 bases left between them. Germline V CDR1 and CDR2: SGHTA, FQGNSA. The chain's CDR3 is CASSLGPGMTDTQYF. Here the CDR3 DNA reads TGTGCCAGCAGCTTAGGCCCAGGGATGACAGATACGCAGTATTTT.

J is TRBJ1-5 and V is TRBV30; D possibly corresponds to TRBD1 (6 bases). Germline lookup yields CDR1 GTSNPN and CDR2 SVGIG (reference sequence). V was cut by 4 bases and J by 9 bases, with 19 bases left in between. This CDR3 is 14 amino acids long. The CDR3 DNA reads TGTGCCTGGAACGAAAACAGGGTCGGTGGGCCCCAGCATTTT. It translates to CAWNENRVGGPQHF.

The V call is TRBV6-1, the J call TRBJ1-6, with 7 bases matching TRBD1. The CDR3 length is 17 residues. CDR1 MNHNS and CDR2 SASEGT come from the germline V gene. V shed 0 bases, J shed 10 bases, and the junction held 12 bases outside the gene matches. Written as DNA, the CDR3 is TGTGCCAGCAGTGAAGCGTGGGGTCGGACAGGCCGGTCACCCCTCCACTTT. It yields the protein CASSEAWGRTGRSPLHF.

The CDR3 nucleotides are TGTGCCAGCAGTACCCCCTACAGGGAGGGTGAGACCCAGTACTTC. It translates to CASSTPYREGETQYF. The chain is built from TRBV6-5 and TRBJ2-5; weak D call: TRBD2 (7 bases). The V and J ends lost 5 bases and 5 bases respectively, with 18 bases between them. Germline V CDR1 and CDR2: MNHEY, SVGAGI. CDR3 length: 15 residues.

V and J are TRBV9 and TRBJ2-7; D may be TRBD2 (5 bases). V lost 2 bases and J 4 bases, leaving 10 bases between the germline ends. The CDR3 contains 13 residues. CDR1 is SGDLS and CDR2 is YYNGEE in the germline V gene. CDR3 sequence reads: CASSVEDFYEQYF. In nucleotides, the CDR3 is TGTGCCAGCAGCGTGGAGGACTTTTACGAGCAGTACTTC.